The clone carrying this TCR beta chain was picked up many times. Each CDR3 protein gets one entry after TCRdb re-called the 5' RACE reads with MiXCR. Among about 260,000 distinct CDR3 sequences listed, about 7% were seen once. This sample is drawn from a study of identical twins. This CDR3 is built from 18 residues. Germline CDR1 and CDR2: LNHNV and YYDKDF (reference sequence). The ends lost 3 bases at V and 0 bases at J; junction bases unmatched: 4. These sequences were also reported in another study, on yellow fever vaccine responses in identical twins. That source notes: Twins reportedly had a vaccine T cell response that seemed partly convergent, partly personalized.

V gene TRBV15 combines with J gene TRBJ2-1; 14 bases agree with TRBD2. This receptor was obtained from a woman between 18 and 29 years old in good health. Material for sequencing was memory (CD45RO+) T cells sorted from blood. The CDR3 sequence is CATSRTSGRAFSYNEQFF. In nucleotides, the CDR3 is TGTGCCACCAGCAGGACTAGCGGGAGGGCCTTCTCCTACAATGAGCAGTTCTTC.